This T cell receptor (beta chain) was sequenced in a study of T cell repertoires in cytomegalovirus infection. Looking at the study overall: Public TCR beta signatures provided an indication of both CMV infection and a matching HLA type.

TCRdb reprocessed the reads with MiXCR, giving one entry per CDR3 protein. The table has approximately 400,000 distinct CDR3 sequences, roughly 31% seen once; the top ten hold approximately 15%. With regard to this clonotype: The antigen is undetermined.

In germline, CDR1 is LNHDA, CDR2 SQIVND (reference sequence). The V and J ends lost 4 bases and 6 bases respectively, with 14 bases between them. There are 14 residues in the CDR3. General observations from the study: HLA-C-restricted CMV-specific TCR beta clonotypes were dominant in the ex vivo response. People with CMV and the relevant HLA were identified by cumulative public TCR beta family frequency.

The source is a human donor in good health (CMV status not recorded). Some clones in this sample may be carry-over from other donors' samples. V usage is TRBV19 and J usage is TRBJ2-3; D is perhaps TRBD2 (6 bases). The sequenced sample consisted of PBMCs. The CDR3 reads CASSTSALTDTQYF. Written as DNA, the CDR3 is TGTGCCAGTAGTACTAGCGCCCTCACCGATACGCAGTATTTT.